The clone carrying this TCR beta chain has only a few counts. The antigen is unknown. CDR3 length equals 14 residues. Trimming removed 3 bases from V and 4 bases from J; junction bases left unmatched: 6. This sample is part of a study of T-cell memory formation after mild COVID-19. cDNA libraries for TCR alpha and TCR beta, carrying sample barcodes and UMIs, came from 5'RACE with constant-segment primers. One entry per CDR3 protein, called by TCRdb with MiXCR from the 5' RACE reads. The sample records more than 350,000 distinct CDR3 sequences, 21% being singletons. Study-wide points: Clones that got smaller from day 15 to 85 had even CD4/CD8, while clones growing later tipped toward CD4+.

This chain joins TRBV12-3 or TRBV12-4 and TRBJ2-7, with TRBD2 identical over 7 bases. The sequence was collected from an adult woman who had mild COVID-19 (a few samples of this study predate the infection). Cell type and time point are not known. The sequencing input was PBMCs or a T cell subset sorted from them (not recorded which). CDR3: CASSLGGFKYEQYF. The CDR3, as DNA: TGTGCCAGCAGTTTGGGGGGGTTTAAGTACGAGCAGTACTTC.